This is a list of T cell receptor beta chains from one sample in a study of Ad26.COV2.S vaccination and SARS-CoV-2 variants. Clones were sequenced by immunoSEQ multiplex PCR, and TCRdb holds only the in-frame ones, with some missing. The top ten hold around 1.7% of the sample, which has some 410,000 clones, 92% seen once. The specimen comprised peripheral blood, sampled in a trial of Ad26.COV2.S vaccine versus placebo. These receptors were collected from a person between 18 and 59 years old who received the Ad26.COV2.S COVID-19 vaccine or a placebo. CDR3s include the opening cysteine and the closing phenylalanine or tryptophan. D genes are given only for firm matches.

CDR3 protein: CASSQDYSVYGYTF; J gene: TRBJ1-2; V gene: TRBV4-3; D gene: .
CDR3 protein: CASRIYNQPQHF; J gene: TRBJ1-5; V gene: TRBV2; D gene: .
CDR3 protein: CASSYTGGAGTEAFF; J gene: TRBJ1-1; V gene: TRBV6-2/TRBV6-3; D gene: TRBD1
CDR3 protein: CASSQDGGLAAEQYF; J gene: TRBJ2-7; V gene: TRBV4-3; D gene: TRBD2
CDR3 protein: CASSLTSVGQPQHF; J gene: TRBJ1-5; V gene: TRBV9; D gene: .
CDR3 protein: CASSTVAKNIQYF; J gene: TRBJ2-4; V gene: TRBV5-1; D gene: .
CDR3 protein: CASSVSGHEQYF; J gene: TRBJ2-7; V gene: TRBV2; D gene: .
CDR3 protein: CASSSGTLETQYF; J gene: TRBJ2-5; V gene: TRBV27; D gene: .
CDR3 protein: CASSLVWDTSAFF; J gene: TRBJ1-1; V gene: TRBV27; D gene: .
CDR3 protein: CASSLAGGRSEQYF; J gene: TRBJ2-7; V gene: TRBV11-3; D gene: .
CDR3 protein: CASSPSDRLGEQFF; J gene: TRBJ2-1; V gene: TRBV5-6; D gene: TRBD1
CDR3 protein: CASSLAGGYNEQFF; J gene: TRBJ2-1; V gene: TRBV27; D gene: TRBD2
CDR3 protein: CASSPRQGDNTEAFF; J gene: TRBJ1-1; V gene: TRBV3-1/TRBV3-2; D gene: TRBD1
CDR3 protein: CASSPRGVSSYNSPLHF; J gene: TRBJ1-6; V gene: TRBV4-3; D gene: .
CDR3 protein: CASSLGSGLSYEQYF; J gene: TRBJ2-7; V gene: TRBV5-6; D gene: .
CDR3 protein: CASSQDRSKTYGYTF; J gene: TRBJ1-2; V gene: TRBV4-3; D gene: .
CDR3 protein: CASSYLWSPGELGYTF; J gene: TRBJ1-2; V gene: TRBV6-5; D gene: .
CDR3 protein: CASSQTSGGDNEQFF; J gene: TRBJ2-1; V gene: TRBV4-3; D gene: TRBD2
CDR3 protein: CASSQEGHYSGNTIYF; J gene: TRBJ1-3; V gene: TRBV4-3; D gene: .
CDR3 protein: CASTETGGWAEAFF; J gene: TRBJ1-1; V gene: TRBV6-5; D gene: TRBD1
CDR3 protein: CASSSGRYEQYF; J gene: TRBJ2-7; V gene: TRBV13; D gene: .
CDR3 protein: CASSQWVLSSYEQYF; J gene: TRBJ2-7; V gene: TRBV3-1/TRBV3-2; D gene: .
CDR3 protein: CASSHRTSETQYF; J gene: TRBJ2-5; V gene: TRBV3-1/TRBV3-2; D gene: .
CDR3 protein: CASSPDRANEKLFF; J gene: TRBJ1-4; V gene: TRBV6-5; D gene: TRBD1